What follows are 6 T cell receptor beta chains derived from one specimen sequenced in a study of early T cells in non-severe SARS-CoV-2 infection. TCRdb re-called the 5' RACE reads through MiXCR, storing one row per CDR3 protein. The sample records roughly 65,000 distinct CDR3 sequences, 11% being singletons. What was sequenced was whole blood. The source of these receptors is an adult who was a healthcare worker with PCR-confirmed SARS-CoV-2 infection or an uninfected control (not recorded which).

V is TRBV27 and J is TRBJ2-7; maybe TRBD2 (5 bases). This CDR3 region has 13 residues. The germline V gene has CDR1 MNHEY and CDR2 SMNVEV (reference sequence). Trimming shortened V by 5 bases and J by 4 bases, and 12 bases separated the two germline ends. CDR3 DNA: TGTGCCAGCAGTCCCGGACCGGGGTACGAGCAGTACTTC. It yields the protein CASSPGPGYEQYF.

This clonotype came up many times. In DNA, the CDR3 is TGTGCCAGCAGCTTGACAGTCGCGAACACCGGGGAGCTGTTTTTT. It specifies CASSLTVANTGELFF. The J gene is TRBJ2-2, the V gene TRBV7-9; a weak D match, TRBD1 (5 bases). Germline loops: CDR1 SEHNR, CDR2 FQNEAQ (reference sequence). The germline V and J ends were trimmed by 3 bases and 0 bases, with 8 bases remaining between them. This CDR3 region has 15 residues. Variable domain in full (rest from reference TRBV7-9 and TRBJ2-2): DTGVSQNPRHKITKRGQNVTFRCDPISEHNRLYWYRQTLGQGPEFLTYFQNEAQLEKSRLLSDRFSAERPKGSFSTLEIQRTEQGDSAMYLCASSLTVANTGELFFGEGSRLTVL.

This clonotype has at least ten counts. In DNA, the CDR3 is TGTGCCAGCAGCCACGAAGGGGGGGGCTACAATGAGCAGTTCTTC. As protein: CASSHEGGGYNEQFF. J is TRBJ2-1 and V is TRBV28; the D gene is possibly TRBD2 (7 bases). In germline, CDR1 is MDHEN, CDR2 SYDVKM. Trimming shortened V by 6 bases and J by 3 bases, and 15 bases separated the two germline ends. The CDR3 contains 15 residues.

Only a few counts were recorded for this clonotype. The chain recombines TRBV10-3 with TRBJ2-2; 12 nucleotides line up with TRBD2. V lost 6 bases to trimming and J lost 2 bases; unmatched junction nucleotides: 1. CDR3 length: 15 residues. Germline CDR1 reads ENHRY; CDR2 reads SYGVKD. This CDR3 is CAIRTSGSNTGELFF. The CDR3 DNA sequence: TGTGCCATCAGGACTAGCGGGAGTAACACCGGGGAGCTGTTTTTT.

The genes are TRBV7-6 and TRBJ2-1; 8 bases map to TRBD2. Germline CDR1 reads SGHVS; CDR2 reads FNYEAQ. The CDR3 sequence is 15 residues long. With 5 bases clipped from V and 5 bases from J, the junction kept 8 bases outside the gene matches. CDR3 nucleotides: TGTGCCAGCAGCCGGAGCGGGAGTCCCAACAATGAGCAGTTCTTC. It codes for CASSRSGSPNNEQFF.

This clonotype was counted only a few times. This rearrangement joins TRBV6-2 or TRBV6-3 to TRBJ2-5, with D hard to call. The germline V and J ends were trimmed by 0 bases and 0 bases, with 11 bases remaining between them. CDR1 is MNHEY, CDR2 SVGEGT, per germline. The CDR3 spans 16 residues. The CDR3 sequence is CASSYSPHLYQETQYF. The DNA for the CDR3 is TGTGCCAGCAGTTACTCGCCGCACCTGTACCAAGAGACCCAGTACTTC.